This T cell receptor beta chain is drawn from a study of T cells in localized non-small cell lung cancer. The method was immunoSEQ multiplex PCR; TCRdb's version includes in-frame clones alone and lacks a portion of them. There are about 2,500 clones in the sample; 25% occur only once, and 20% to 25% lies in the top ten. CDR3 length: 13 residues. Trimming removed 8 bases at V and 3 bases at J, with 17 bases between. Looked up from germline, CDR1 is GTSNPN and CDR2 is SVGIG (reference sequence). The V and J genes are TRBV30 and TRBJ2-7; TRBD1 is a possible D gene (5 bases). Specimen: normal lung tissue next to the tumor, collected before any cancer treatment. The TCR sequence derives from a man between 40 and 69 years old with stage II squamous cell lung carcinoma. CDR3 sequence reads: CAGQAGPLYEQYF. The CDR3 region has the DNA TGTGCCGGTCAAGCAGGGCCACTCTACGAGCAGTACTTC.